Presented here are 26 T cell receptor beta chains from one specimen sequenced in a study of OX40 agonist ivuxolimab in advanced cancers. TCRdb's table, derived via immunoSEQ multiplex PCR, lists solely in-frame clones and lacks some. The table records under 80,000 clones, 88% of them present only once. The sample here was CD4+ or CD8+ T cells sorted from blood, taken in a trial of the OX40 agonist ivuxolimab. These receptors all stem from an adult with an advanced solid tumor such as melanoma, head and neck, liver or kidney cancer.

The rearrangement links TRBV5-1 to TRBJ2-3; 7 bases align to TRBD1. Germline assignment: CDR1 SGHRS and CDR2 YFSETQ. J was trimmed by 2 bases and V by 7 bases; bases with no gene match: 7. There are 14 residues in the CDR3. The CDR3 DNA follows: TGCGCCAGCGTACAGGGGCTTAACACAGATACGCAGTATTTT. Its translation: CASVQGLNTDTQYF.

This clone was counted between two and nine times. The chain uses TRBV2 and TRBJ1-1; D remains unclear. From germline, CDR1 is SNHLY and CDR2 FYNNEI. The CDR3 is made up of 13 amino acids. V lost 4 bases and J lost 1, with 7 bases in between. The CDR3 here is CASSANRNTEAFF. CDR3 in DNA: TGTGCCAGCAGTGCGAACAGGAACACTGAAGCTTTCTTT.

The chain recombines TRBV27 with TRBJ2-2; D is undetermined. Looked up from germline, CDR1 is MNHEY and CDR2 is SMNVEV (reference sequence). The CDR3 runs 13 residues. The ends were cut back, 3 bases at V and 8 bases at J, with 10 bases in the middle. The CDR3 nucleotides read TGTGCCAGCAGTTTTCAATATCTGGGGGAGCTGTTTTTT. Encoded protein: CASSFQYLGELFF.

The chain combines TRBV1 with TRBJ2-3; the DNA was not used to check the table's D call, TRBD2. TRBV1 is deemed a pseudogene. There are 18 residues in the CDR3. The CDR3 loop reads CTSSRLTLAGKGTDTQYF. The CDR3 DNA follows: TGCACCAGCAGCCGATTGACACTAGCGGGAAAGGGGACAGATACGCAGTATTTT.

The rearrangement joins TRBV2 to TRBJ2-5; unclear D gene. The CDR3 covers 13 residues. Between the trimmed V and J ends, which lost 4 bases and 1 base, there was a span of 7 bases. The germline V gene encodes CDR1 SNHLY and CDR2 FYNNEI. The CDR3 reads CASSGYGQETQYF. CDR3 nucleotide sequence: TGTGCCAGCAGTGGTTACGGCCAAGAGACCCAGTACTTC.

This sequence joins TRBV7-2 and TRBJ2-2; D not certain. There are 13 residues in the CDR3. Per the germline V gene, CDR1 is SGHTA and CDR2 is FQGNSA. The V end was cut by 2 bases, the J end by 8 bases, with 9 bases between. In DNA form, the CDR3 reads TGTGCCAGCAGCTTAATAAGGGAAGGGGAGCTGTTTTTT. As protein: CASSLIREGELFF. Variable domain in full (rest from reference TRBV7-2 and TRBJ2-2): GAGVSQSPSNKVTEKGKDVELRCDPISGHTALYWYRQSLGQGLEFLIYFQGNSAPDKSGLPSDRFSAERTGGSVSTLTIQRTQQEDSAVYLCASSLIREGELFFGEGSRLTVL.

The chain employs TRBV5-1 and TRBJ1-1, with 9 positions matching TRBD1. CDR3 length: 17 amino acids. The germline V gene has CDR1 SGHRS and CDR2 YFSETQ. The trim removed 0 bases at V and 2 bases at J, leaving 8 bases unmatched. The CDR3: CASSLGRTGAGNTEAFF. CDR3 DNA: TGCGCCAGCAGCTTGGGTAGGACAGGGGCAGGAAACACTGAAGCTTTCTTT. The variable domain in full, with the rest retrieved from reference TRBV5-1 and TRBJ1-1, is KAGVTQTPRYLIKTRGQQVTLSCSPISGHRSVSWYQQTPGQGLQFLFEYFSETQRNKGNFPGRFSGRQFSNSRSEMNVSTLELGDSALYLCASSLGRTGAGNTEAFFGQGTRLTVV.

The V call is TRBV7-2, the J call TRBJ2-7, with 10 positions matching TRBD2. The CDR3 has 15 residues. The V segment lost 1 base and the J segment 7 bases; nucleotides outside the gene matches: 7. The germline gives CDR1 SGHTA, CDR2 FQGNSA. CDR3 bases: TGTGCCAGCAGCTTAGGGCTAGCGGGAGTAGGAGAGCAGTACTTC. This translates into CASSLGLAGVGEQYF.

This chain joins TRBV11-3 and TRBJ1-1, with 8 bases fitting TRBD1. Losses at the gene ends were 5 bases for V and 5 bases for J; bases not matched to a gene: 7. CDR3 size: 14 residues. The germline V gene has CDR1 SGHNT and CDR2 YENEEA. The CDR3 loop reads CASSTTGVGTEAFF. The CDR3 DNA follows: TGTGCCAGCAGCACGACAGGGGTGGGGACTGAAGCTTTCTTT.

This rearrangement joins TRBV28 to TRBJ1-1; no firm D call. Germline V gene sequence: CDR1 MDHEN, CDR2 SYDVKM. V gave up 6 bases and J gave up 8 bases, with 16 bases separating them. This CDR3 region has 13 residues. This CDR3 reads CASRVWGGDEAFF. CDR3 bases: TGTGCCAGCAGGGTATGGGGAGGAGACGAAGCTTTCTTT. Looking up the rest from reference TRBV28 and TRBJ1-1 gives the full variable domain: DVKVTQSSRYLVKRTGEKVFLECVQDMDHENMFWYRQDPGLGLRLIYFSYDVKMKEKGDIPEGYSVSREKKERFSLILESASTNQTSMYLCASRVWGGDEAFFGQGTRLTVV.

The chain combines TRBV30 with TRBJ1-3; D ambiguous. V lost 2 bases, J lost 4 bases, and 9 bases lay in between. The CDR3 contains 13 residues. Germline V gives CDR1 GTSNPN, CDR2 SVGIG (reference sequence). The CDR3 loop is CAWSPARGNTIYF. The CDR3 region has the DNA TGTGCCTGGAGTCCTGCCAGGGGAAACACCATATATTTT.

This clone came up once. V gene TRBV7-2 combines with J gene TRBJ2-5; TRBD2 matches 9 bases. This CDR3 is 14 amino acids long. V shed 5 bases, J shed 6 bases, and the junction held 7 bases outside the gene matches. CDR1 SGHTA and CDR2 FQGNSA come from the germline V gene. The CDR3 here is CASSGHSGRQTQYF. The CDR3 nucleotides read TGTGCCAGCAGCGGACATAGCGGGAGACAGACCCAGTACTTC.

With respect to this clone: Other nucleotide sequences from this sample produce the same CDR3. The V gene is TRBV5-1, the J gene TRBJ2-5, with 7 bases lining up with TRBD2. Per the germline V gene, CDR1 is SGHRS and CDR2 is YFSETQ. Trimming took 0 bases from V and 2 from J; bases not matched to a gene: 4. The CDR3 contains 15 residues. In DNA, the CDR3 is TGCGCCAGCAGCTTGGGCCTAGCGGTACAAGAGACCCAGTACTTC. Its protein product is CASSLGLAVQETQYF.

The chain carries TRBV6-6 and TRBJ2-1; TRBD1 aligns across 8 bases. CDR1 is MNHNY and CDR2 is SVGAGI in the germline V gene (reference sequence). The CDR3 is 15 amino acids. V lost 5 bases and J lost 4; bases outside the gene matches: 7. CDR3 amino acids: CASSPPGQGYNEQFF. In DNA form, the CDR3 reads TGTGCCAGCAGTCCCCCCGGACAGGGATACAATGAGCAGTTCTTC.

The V gene is TRBV7-9, the J gene TRBJ2-7; D is uncertain. CDR3 length: 13 amino acids. With 9 bases removed from V and 3 bases from J, the gap between germline ends came to 15 bases. From germline, CDR1 is SEHNR and CDR2 FQNEAQ (reference sequence). CDR3 coding DNA: TGTGCCAGAAGCCCCCTGACCCTCTACGAGCAGTACTTC. This translates into CARSPLTLYEQYF.

This chain uses TRBV11-2 with TRBJ2-1; 10 nucleotides agree with TRBD2. The CDR3 is 15 amino acids. J was trimmed by 9 bases and V by 1 base; bases with no gene match: 6. CDR1 is SGHAT, CDR2 FQNNGV, per germline. CDR3 loop: CASSLGTSGGTEQFF. The CDR3 nucleotides are TGTGCCAGCAGCTTAGGGACTAGCGGCGGCACTGAGCAGTTCTTC.

The chain uses TRBV6-4 and TRBJ2-1, with unresolved D. Germline loops: CDR1 MRHNA, CDR2 SNTAGT. The CDR3 is 13 residues long. V was cut by 2 bases and J by 6 bases, with 8 bases left in between. The CDR3 is CASSDNMGNEQFF. The CDR3 coding sequence is TGTGCCAGCAGTGACAATATGGGCAATGAGCAGTTCTTC.

This chain connects TRBV28 to TRBJ2-5; 7 bases are a match to TRBD2. In germline, CDR1 is MDHEN, CDR2 SYDVKM. The trim removed 1 base at V and 4 bases at J, leaving 9 bases unmatched. There are 16 residues in the CDR3. The CDR3 here is CASSLSAGRFPETQYF. CDR3 DNA sequence: TGTGCCAGCAGTTTATCAGCGGGGAGGTTCCCAGAGACCCAGTACTTC.

The chain joins TRBV27 to TRBJ2-1; tentatively, D is TRBD1 or TRBD2 (9 bases each). The CDR3 runs to 19 residues. With 1 base removed from V and 7 bases from J, the gap between germline ends came to 26 bases. The germline V gene encodes CDR1 MNHEY and CDR2 SMNVEV (reference sequence). The CDR3 sequence is CASSLLGQGLAGVTNEQFF. The CDR3 DNA reads as TGTGCCAGCAGTTTATTGGGACAGGGTTTAGCGGGAGTAACTAATGAGCAGTTCTTC.

This clone was detected once. CDR3 loop: CASSTGDYEQYF. In nucleotides, the CDR3 is TGCGCCAGCAGCACTGGGGACTACGAGCAGTACTTC. This chain joins TRBV5-1 and TRBJ2-7; the D is unclear. V was clipped by 4 bases and J by 3 bases, with 8 bases between them. This CDR3 has 12 amino acids. Germline CDR1 SGHRS, CDR2 YFSETQ.

The chain carries TRBV4-2 and TRBJ2-7; D is undetermined. Trimming removed 0 bases from V and 3 bases from J, with 9 bases in between. This CDR3 spans 14 amino acids. Germline loops: CDR1 LGHNA, CDR2 YNFKEQ. The CDR3 sequence: CASSQDHGNYEQYF. CDR3 DNA: TGTGCCAGCAGCCAAGACCACGGAAACTACGAGCAGTACTTC.

The chain uses TRBV5-1 and TRBJ2-3; D is undetermined. The CDR3 contains 15 residues. Trimming took off 0 bases at V and 2 bases at J, with 10 bases between the two ends. The germline CDR1 and CDR2 sequences are SGHRS and YFSETQ. The CDR3 reads CASSLEASYTDTQYF. Here the CDR3 DNA reads TGCGCCAGCAGCTTGGAGGCTAGTTACACAGATACGCAGTATTTT.

V gene TRBV27 combines with J gene TRBJ1-6; the match to TRBD1 covers 7 bases. V was clipped by 4 bases and J by 10 bases; unmatched bases: 10. CDR1 MNHEY and CDR2 SMNVEV come from the germline V gene (reference sequence). The CDR3 loop spans 15 amino acids. The CDR3 is CASSSKRQGGSPLHF. In DNA form, the CDR3 reads TGTGCCAGCAGTTCAAAAAGACAGGGAGGATCACCCCTCCACTTT.

Details on this clone: This specimen includes other DNA sequences encoding the same CDR3. The V and J genes are TRBV7-9 and TRBJ2-1; no reliable D call. In germline, CDR1 is SEHNR, CDR2 FQNEAQ (reference sequence). Trimming took 1 base from V and 9 from J, leaving 4 bases between them. This CDR3 spans 11 amino acids. CDR3 amino acids: CASSLEVEQFF. The DNA of the CDR3 is TGTGCCAGCAGCTTAGAAGTTGAGCAGTTCTTC.

The chain uses TRBV6-1 and TRBJ2-7, with 7 nucleotides matching TRBD2. Germline V CDR1 and CDR2: MNHNS, SASEGT. CDR3 length: 14 amino acids. V lost 6 bases, J lost 4 bases, and 9 bases stayed unmatched. Here the CDR3 reads CASSAVAGPYEQYF. CDR3 bases: TGTGCCAGCAGCGCCGTAGCGGGCCCTTACGAGCAGTACTTC.

The J gene is TRBJ1-2, the V gene TRBV21-1; whether TRBD1, the table's D call, matches the DNA was not checked. TRBV21-1 is termed a pseudogene. This CDR3 has 13 amino acids. The CDR3 DNA reads as TGTGCCAGCAGCAAAATACAGGGGGGTGGCTACACCTTC. Translating it yields CASSKIQGGGYTF.